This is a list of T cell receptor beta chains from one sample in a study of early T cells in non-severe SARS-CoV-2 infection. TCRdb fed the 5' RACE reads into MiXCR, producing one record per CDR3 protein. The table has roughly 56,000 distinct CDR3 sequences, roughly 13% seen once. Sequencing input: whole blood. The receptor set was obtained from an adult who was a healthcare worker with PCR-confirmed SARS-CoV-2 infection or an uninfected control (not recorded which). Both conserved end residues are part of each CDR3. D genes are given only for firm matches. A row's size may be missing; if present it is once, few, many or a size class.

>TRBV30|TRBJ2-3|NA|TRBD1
TGTGCCTGGAGACAGGGGACAGATACGCAGTATTTT
CAWRQGTDTQYF
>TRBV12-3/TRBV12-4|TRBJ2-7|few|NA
TGTGCCAGCACTTTGAGAGGGTTGGGGCAGTACTTC
CASTLRGLGQYF
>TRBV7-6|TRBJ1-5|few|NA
TGTGCCAGCAGCTTAGCAGGGTCTGATCAGCCCCAGCATTTT
CASSLAGSDQPQHF
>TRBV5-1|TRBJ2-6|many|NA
TGCGCCAGCAGCGGCCTGGACGGGCCTGGGGCCAACGTCCTGACTTTC
CASSGLDGPGANVLTF
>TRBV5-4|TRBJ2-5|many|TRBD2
TGTGCCAGCAGCTTGGTCGCGGGGGGGACAGAGACCCAGTACTTC
CASSLVAGGTETQYF
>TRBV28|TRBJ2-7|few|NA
TGTGCCAGCAGTTTCAGCCTAGTCAACGAGCAGTACTTC
CASSFSLVNEQYF
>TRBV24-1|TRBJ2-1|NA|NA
TGTGCCACCAGTGATCAATACAATGAGCAGTTCTTC
CATSDQYNEQFF
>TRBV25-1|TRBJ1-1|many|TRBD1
TGTGCCAGCAGTGAATCCAGGGGGACTGAAGCTTTCTTT
CASSESRGTEAFF
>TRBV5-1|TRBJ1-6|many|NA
TGCGCCAGCTGTCGACAGACCATGAGCTCCTATAATTCACCCCTCCACTTT
CASCRQTMSSYNSPLHF
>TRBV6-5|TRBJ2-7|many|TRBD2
TGTGCCAGCAGTCCCACCGGGACTAGCGGGGGGTACGAGCAGTACTTC
CASSPTGTSGGYEQYF
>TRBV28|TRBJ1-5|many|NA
TGTGCCAGCAGTACCCCGGGGGGATTCTTTAGCAATCAGCCCCAGCATTTT
CASSTPGGFFSNQPQHF
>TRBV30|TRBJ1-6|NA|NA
TGTGCCTGGAAGGCAGGAGTGGCCTATAATTCACCCCTCCACTTT
CAWKAGVAYNSPLHF
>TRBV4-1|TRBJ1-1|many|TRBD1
TGCGCCAGCAGCCAAGGATCCGACAGGGACAATATGAACACTGAAGCTTTCTTT
CASSQGSDRDNMNTEAFF
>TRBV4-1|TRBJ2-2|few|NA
TGCGCCAGCAGCCAAGACCCGAGCGGCAGCTACACCGGGGAGCTGTTTTTT
CASSQDPSGSYTGELFF
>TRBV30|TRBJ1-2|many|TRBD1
TGTGCGTTACAGGGGGCTGGCTATGGCTACACCTTC
CALQGAGYGYTF
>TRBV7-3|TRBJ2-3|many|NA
TGTGCCGGAAAGTCTAGCGTCACTAGCACAGATACGCAGTATTTT
CAGKSSVTSTDTQYF
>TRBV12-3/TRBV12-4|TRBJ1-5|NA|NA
TGTGCCAGCAGTTTAGGCGGAACCAGTAAGCCCCAGCATTTT
CASSLGGTSKPQHF
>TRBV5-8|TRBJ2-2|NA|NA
TGTGCCAGCAGCCCCCCGGCCGGACCGTACACCGGGGAGCTGTTTTTT
CASSPPAGPYTGELFF
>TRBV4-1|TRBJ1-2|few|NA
TGCGCCAGCAGCCAAGGAGGGGGAGATGGCTACACCTTC
CASSQGGGDGYTF
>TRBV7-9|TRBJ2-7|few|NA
TGTGCCAGCAGCATCGGGCCCGGGAATTACGAGCAGTACTTC
CASSIGPGNYEQYF
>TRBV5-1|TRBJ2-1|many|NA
TGCGCCAGCAGCTTGGAAACATCCTACAATGAGCAGTTCTTC
CASSLETSYNEQFF
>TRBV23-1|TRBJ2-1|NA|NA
TGCACCAGCAGTCCTGCGAACATGTACAATGAGCAGTTCTTC
CTSSPANMYNEQFF
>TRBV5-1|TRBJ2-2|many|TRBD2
TGCGCCAGCAGTCAATCCGGACTAGCCGGGGAGCTGTTTTTT
CASSQSGLAGELFF
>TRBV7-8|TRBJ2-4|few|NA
TGTGCCAGCAGCTTAGCGATGATCGGGGGCGAAGCCAAAAACATTCAGTACTTC
CASSLAMIGGEAKNIQYF
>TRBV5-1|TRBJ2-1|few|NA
TGCGCCAGCAGTTTGGGGACCCGATTGGTCTTC
CASSLGTRLVF
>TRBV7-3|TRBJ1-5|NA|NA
TGTGCCAGCAGTTCAGATTCCAGTCAGCCCCAGCATTTT
CASSSDSSQPQHF
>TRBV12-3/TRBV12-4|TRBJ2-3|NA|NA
TGTGCCAGCTGTCTGGTGGCTAGCTTACTTTCTGGCACAGATACGCAGTATTTT
CASCLVASLLSGTDTQYF
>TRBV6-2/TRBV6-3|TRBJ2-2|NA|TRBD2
TGTGCCAGCACTCCTAGCGGGAGGACCGGGGAGCTGTTTTTT
CASTPSGRTGELFF